The source of this T cell receptor (beta chain) is a study of cytomegalovirus exposure and HLA in healthy donors. 13 Jbeta primers and 60 Vbeta primers were used for the PCR. TCRdb keeps only in-frame clones here, not all; method: immunoSEQ multiplex PCR. This table holds under 200,000 clones, about four fifths found once. Regarding the study as a whole: Most TCR sequences proved rare, with some public TCRs found in many donors. The authors later found most CMV-associated TCR beta chains appeared HLA-restricted. Later analysis identified several of the most significant clusters that appeared linked to common viral pathogens.

To note about this clone: Its matching antigen is unknown.

Looked up from germline, CDR1 is MGHRA and CDR2 is YSYEKL. V lost 0 bases and J lost 0, with 9 bases in between. This CDR3 contains 16 residues. V gene TRBV4-1 combines with J gene TRBJ2-1; D perhaps matches TRBD2 (5 bases). Sequencing input: PBMCs. This TCR was sampled from a woman in her fifties or sixties in good health and CMV-seronegative. CDR3 in amino acids: CASSQERGSSYNEQFF. The DNA for the CDR3 is TGCGCCAGCAGCCAAGAAAGAGGGAGCTCCTACAATGAGCAGTTCTTC.